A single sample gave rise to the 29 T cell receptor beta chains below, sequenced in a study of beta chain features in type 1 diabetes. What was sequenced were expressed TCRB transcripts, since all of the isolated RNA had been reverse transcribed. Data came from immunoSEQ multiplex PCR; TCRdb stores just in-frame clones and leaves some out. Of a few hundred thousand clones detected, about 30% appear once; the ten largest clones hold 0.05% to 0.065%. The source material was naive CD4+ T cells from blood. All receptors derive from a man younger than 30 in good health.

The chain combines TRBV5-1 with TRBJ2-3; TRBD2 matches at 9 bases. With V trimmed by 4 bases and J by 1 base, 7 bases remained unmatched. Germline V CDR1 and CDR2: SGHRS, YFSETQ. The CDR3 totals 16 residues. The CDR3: CASSPRLAEGTDTQYF. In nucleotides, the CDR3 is TGCGCCAGCAGCCCCCGACTAGCGGAGGGCACAGATACGCAGTATTTT.

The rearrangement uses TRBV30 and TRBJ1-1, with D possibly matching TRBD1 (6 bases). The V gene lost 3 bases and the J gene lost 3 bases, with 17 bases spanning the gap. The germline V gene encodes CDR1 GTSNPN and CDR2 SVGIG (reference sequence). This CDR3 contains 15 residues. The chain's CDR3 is CAWRRYTGRDTEAFF. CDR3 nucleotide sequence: TGTGCCTGGAGACGGTATACAGGGAGGGACACTGAAGCTTTCTTT.

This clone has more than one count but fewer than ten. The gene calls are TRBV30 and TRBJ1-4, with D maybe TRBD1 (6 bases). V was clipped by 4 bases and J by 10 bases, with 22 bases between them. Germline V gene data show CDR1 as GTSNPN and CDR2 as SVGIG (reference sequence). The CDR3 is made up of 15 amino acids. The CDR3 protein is CAWTRVEGGGGKLFF. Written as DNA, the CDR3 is TGTGCCTGGACCAGGGTCGAAGGCGGGGGCGGAAAACTGTTTTTT.

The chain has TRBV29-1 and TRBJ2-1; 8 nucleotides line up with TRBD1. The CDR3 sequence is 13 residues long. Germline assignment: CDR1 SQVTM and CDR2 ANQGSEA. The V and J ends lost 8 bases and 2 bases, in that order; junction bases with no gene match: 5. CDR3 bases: TGCAGCACACGACAGGGGACCTACAATGAGCAGTTCTTC. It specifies CSTRQGTYNEQFF.

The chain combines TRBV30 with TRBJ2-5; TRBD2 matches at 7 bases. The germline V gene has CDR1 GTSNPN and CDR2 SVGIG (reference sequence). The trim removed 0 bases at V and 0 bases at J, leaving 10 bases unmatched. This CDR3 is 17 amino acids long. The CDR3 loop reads CAWSVPPQAGYQETQYF. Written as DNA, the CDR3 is TGTGCCTGGAGTGTTCCCCCGCAAGCGGGATACCAAGAGACCCAGTACTTC.

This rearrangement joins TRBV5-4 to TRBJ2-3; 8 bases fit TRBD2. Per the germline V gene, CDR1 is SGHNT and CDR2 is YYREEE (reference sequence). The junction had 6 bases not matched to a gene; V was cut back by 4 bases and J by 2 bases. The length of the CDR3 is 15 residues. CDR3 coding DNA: TGTGCCAGCAGCCCGACTAGCGCCAACACAGATACGCAGTATTTT. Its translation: CASSPTSANTDTQYF.

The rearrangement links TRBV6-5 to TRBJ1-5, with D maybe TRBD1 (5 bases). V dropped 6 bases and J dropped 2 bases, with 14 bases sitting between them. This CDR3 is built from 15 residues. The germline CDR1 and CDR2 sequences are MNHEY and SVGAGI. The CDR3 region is CASRPFDSGNQPQHF. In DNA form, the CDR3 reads TGTGCCAGCAGACCATTTGACAGCGGCAATCAGCCCCAGCATTTT.

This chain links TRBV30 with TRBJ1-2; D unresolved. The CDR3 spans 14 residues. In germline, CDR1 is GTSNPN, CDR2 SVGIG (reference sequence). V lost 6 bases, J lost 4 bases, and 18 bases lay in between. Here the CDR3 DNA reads TGTGCCTGCCAGAAGGGCACAGAAGGCTATGGCTACACCTTC. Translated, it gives CACQKGTEGYGYTF.

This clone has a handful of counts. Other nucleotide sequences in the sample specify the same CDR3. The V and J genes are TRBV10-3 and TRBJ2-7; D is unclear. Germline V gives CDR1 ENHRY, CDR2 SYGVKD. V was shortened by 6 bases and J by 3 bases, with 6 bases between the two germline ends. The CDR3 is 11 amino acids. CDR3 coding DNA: TGTGCCATCAGCGCAAGCTACGAGCAGTACTTC. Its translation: CAISASYEQYF.

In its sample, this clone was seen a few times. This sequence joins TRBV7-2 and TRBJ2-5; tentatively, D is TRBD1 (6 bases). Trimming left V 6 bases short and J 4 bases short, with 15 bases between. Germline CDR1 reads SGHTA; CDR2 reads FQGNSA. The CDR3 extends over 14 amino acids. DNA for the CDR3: TGTGCCAGCAGTTATAGGGGGTTTGTAGAGACCCAGTACTTC. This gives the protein CASSYRGFVETQYF.

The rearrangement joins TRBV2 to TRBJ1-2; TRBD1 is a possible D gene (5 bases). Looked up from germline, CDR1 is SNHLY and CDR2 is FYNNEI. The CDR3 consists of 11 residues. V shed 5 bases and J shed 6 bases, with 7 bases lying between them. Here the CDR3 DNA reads TGTGCCAGCAGTACAGGAAATGGCTACACCTTC. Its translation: CASSTGNGYTF. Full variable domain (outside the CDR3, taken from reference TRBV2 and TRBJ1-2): EPEVTQTPSHQVTQMGQEVILRCVPISNHLYFYWYRQILGQKVEFLVSFYNNEISEKSEIFDDQFSVERPDGSNFTLKIRSTKLEDSAMYFCASSTGNGYTFGSGTRLTVV.

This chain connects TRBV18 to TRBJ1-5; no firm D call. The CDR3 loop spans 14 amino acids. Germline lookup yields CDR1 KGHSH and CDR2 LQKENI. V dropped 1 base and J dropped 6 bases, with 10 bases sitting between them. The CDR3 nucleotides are TGTGCCAGCTCACCACTAACAGATTTTCAGCCCCAGCATTTT. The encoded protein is CASSPLTDFQPQHF.

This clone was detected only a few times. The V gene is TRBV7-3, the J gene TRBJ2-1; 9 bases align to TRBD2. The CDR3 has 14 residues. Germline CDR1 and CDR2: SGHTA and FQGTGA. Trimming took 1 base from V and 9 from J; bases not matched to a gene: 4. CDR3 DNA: TGTGCCAGCAGCTTAAGCGGGAGGGCCTTTGAGCAGTTCTTC. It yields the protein CASSLSGRAFEQFF.

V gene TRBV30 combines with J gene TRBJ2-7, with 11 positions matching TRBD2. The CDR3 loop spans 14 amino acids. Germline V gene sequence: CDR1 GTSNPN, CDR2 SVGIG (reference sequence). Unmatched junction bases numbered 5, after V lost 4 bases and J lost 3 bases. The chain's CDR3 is CAWKTSGTGYEQYF. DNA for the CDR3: TGTGCCTGGAAGACTAGCGGGACAGGCTACGAGCAGTACTTC.

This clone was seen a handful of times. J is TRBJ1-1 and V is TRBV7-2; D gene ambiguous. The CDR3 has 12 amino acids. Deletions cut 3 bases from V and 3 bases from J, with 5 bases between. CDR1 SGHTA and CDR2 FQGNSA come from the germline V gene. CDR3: CASSFFYTEAFF. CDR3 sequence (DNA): TGTGCCAGCAGCTTTTTCTACACTGAAGCTTTCTTT.

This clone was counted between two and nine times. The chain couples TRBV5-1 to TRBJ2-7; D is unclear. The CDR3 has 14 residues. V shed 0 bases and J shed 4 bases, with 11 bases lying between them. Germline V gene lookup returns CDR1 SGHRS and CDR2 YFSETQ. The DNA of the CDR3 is TGCGCCAGCAGCTTGGAGCTAGTTGGGTACGAGCAGTACTTC. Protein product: CASSLELVGYEQYF.

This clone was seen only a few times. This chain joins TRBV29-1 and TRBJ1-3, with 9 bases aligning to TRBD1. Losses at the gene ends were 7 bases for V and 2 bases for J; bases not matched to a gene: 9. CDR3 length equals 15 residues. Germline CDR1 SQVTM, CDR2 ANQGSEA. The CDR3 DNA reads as TGCAGCGCCAGAGGGACAGGGAGTCCTGGAAACACCATATATTTT. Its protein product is CSARGTGSPGNTIYF.

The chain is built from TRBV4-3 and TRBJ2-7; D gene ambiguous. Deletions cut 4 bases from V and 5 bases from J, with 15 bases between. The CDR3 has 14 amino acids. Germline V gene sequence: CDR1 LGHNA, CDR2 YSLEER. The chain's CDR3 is CASSPLWRSNEQYF. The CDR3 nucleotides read TGCGCCAGCAGCCCGTTATGGCGTTCCAACGAGCAGTACTTC.

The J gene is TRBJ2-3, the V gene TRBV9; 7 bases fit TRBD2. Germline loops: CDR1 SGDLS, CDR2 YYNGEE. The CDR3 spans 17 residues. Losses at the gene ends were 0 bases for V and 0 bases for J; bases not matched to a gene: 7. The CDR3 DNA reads TGTGCCAGCAGCGTAGGGCCGTCTAGCGGAAGCACAGATACGCAGTATTTT. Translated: CASSVGPSSGSTDTQYF.

DNA of the CDR3: TGCGCCAGCAGCCAAGTCTCCGGGACTTCCTCCTCCTACGAGCAGTACTTC. Translating gives CASSQVSGTSSSYEQYF. This chain connects TRBV4-3 to TRBJ2-7, with D possibly being TRBD2 (6 bases). In germline, CDR1 is LGHNA, CDR2 YSLEER. V lost 1 base to trimming and J lost 0 bases, with 16 bases between them. This CDR3 has 17 amino acids.

The CDR3 sequence is CASSRDSLGEQFF. In DNA form, the CDR3 reads TGTGCCAGCAGCAGGGACTCCCTGGGCGAGCAGTTCTTC. The V call is TRBV14, the J call TRBJ2-1, with a tentative D call TRBD2 (6 bases). Trimming stripped 5 bases from V and 10 bases from J, with 15 bases between. Germline CDR1 SGHDN, CDR2 FVKESK. The CDR3 consists of 13 residues. Together with reference TRBV14 and TRBJ2-1, the CDR3 gives the full variable domain: EAGVTQFPSHSVIEKGQTVTLRCDPISGHDNLYWYRRVMGKEIKFLLHFVKESKQDESGMPNNRFLAERTGGTYSTLKVQPAELEDSGVYFCASSRDSLGEQFFGPGTRLTVL.

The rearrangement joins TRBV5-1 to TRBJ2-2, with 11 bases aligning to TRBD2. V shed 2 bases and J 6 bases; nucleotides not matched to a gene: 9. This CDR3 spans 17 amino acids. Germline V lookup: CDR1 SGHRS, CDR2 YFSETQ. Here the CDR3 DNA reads TGCGCCAGCAGCTTCGGTCTAGCGGGAGGAACCCCCGGGGAGCTGTTTTTT. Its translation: CASSFGLAGGTPGELFF.

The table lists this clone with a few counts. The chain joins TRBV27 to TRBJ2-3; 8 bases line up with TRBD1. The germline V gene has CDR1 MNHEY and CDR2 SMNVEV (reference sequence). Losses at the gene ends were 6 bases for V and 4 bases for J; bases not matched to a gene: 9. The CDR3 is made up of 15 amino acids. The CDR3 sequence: CASSNRTGLPDTQYF. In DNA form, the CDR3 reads TGTGCCAGCAGCAACAGGACAGGGTTGCCAGATACGCAGTATTTT.

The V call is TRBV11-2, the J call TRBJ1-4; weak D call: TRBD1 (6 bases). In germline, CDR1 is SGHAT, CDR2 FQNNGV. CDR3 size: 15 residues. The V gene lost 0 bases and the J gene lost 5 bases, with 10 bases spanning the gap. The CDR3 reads CASSLERGRNEKLFF. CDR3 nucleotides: TGTGCCAGCAGCTTAGAACGGGGGCGGAATGAAAAACTGTTTTTT.

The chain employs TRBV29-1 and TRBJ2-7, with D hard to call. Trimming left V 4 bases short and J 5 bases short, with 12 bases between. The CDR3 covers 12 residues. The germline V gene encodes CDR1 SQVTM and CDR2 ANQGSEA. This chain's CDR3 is CSVAVLNHEQYF. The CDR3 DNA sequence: TGCAGCGTTGCGGTCCTGAACCACGAGCAGTACTTC.

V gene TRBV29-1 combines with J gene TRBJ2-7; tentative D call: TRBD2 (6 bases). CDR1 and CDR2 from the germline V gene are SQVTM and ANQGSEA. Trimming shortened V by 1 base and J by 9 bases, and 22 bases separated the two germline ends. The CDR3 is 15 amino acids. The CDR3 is CSVEGGGVGGGAQYF. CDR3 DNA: TGCAGCGTTGAAGGAGGCGGGGTCGGCGGTGGAGCGCAGTACTTC.

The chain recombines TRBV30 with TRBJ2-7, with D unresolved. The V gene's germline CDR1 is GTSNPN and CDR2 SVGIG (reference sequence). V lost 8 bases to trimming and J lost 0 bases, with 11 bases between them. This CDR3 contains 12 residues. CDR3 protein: CARVVYSYEQYF. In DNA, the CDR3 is TGTGCCCGGGTGGTATACTCCTACGAGCAGTACTTC.

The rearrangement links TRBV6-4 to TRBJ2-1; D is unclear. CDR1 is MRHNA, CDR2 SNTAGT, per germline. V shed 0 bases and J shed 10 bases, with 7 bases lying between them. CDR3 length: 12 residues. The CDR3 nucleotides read TGTGCCAGCAGTGACTCGAAGTACGAGCAGTTCTTC. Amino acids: CASSDSKYEQFF.

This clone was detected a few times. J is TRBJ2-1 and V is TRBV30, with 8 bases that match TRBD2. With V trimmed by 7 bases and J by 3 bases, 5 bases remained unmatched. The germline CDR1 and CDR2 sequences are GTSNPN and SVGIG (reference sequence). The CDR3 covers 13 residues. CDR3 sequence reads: CAYRSGSYNEQFF. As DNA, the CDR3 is TGTGCCTATCGGAGCGGGAGCTACAATGAGCAGTTCTTC.